Listed below are T cell receptor beta chains from one sample, sequenced in a study of T cells in Graves' hyperthyroidism and ophthalmopathy. TCRdb redid the calling of the multiplex PCR reads with MiXCR, one entry per CDR3 protein. The sample has around 440,000 distinct CDR3 sequences; approximately 14% are singletons. Sequenced material: blood. All receptors derive from a woman between 18 and 29 years old with Graves' hyperthyroidism. Both conserved end residues are part of each CDR3. D genes are given only for firm matches. The listing skips clone size in some rows; elsewhere it reads once, few, many or a size class.

>TRBJ1-6|-|TRBV12-3/TRBV12-4|TRBD1
TGTGCCAGCAGACGATCTATTGGACAGGGCGGTTCACCCCTCCACTTT
CASRRSIGQGGSPLHF
>TRBJ2-7|many|TRBV4-1|-
TGCGCCAGCAGCCAAGCTGGGGACGAGCAGTACTTC
CASSQAGDEQYF
>TRBJ2-1|-|TRBV5-5|TRBD2
TGTGCCAGCAGGTGGGATACTAGCGGGTCCTACAATGAGCAGTTCTTC
CASRWDTSGSYNEQFF
>TRBJ2-5|many|TRBV15|-
TGTGCCACCAGCAGAGATGCCCAAGAGACCCAGTACTTC
CATSRDAQETQYF
>TRBJ1-2|many|TRBV7-3|-
TGTGCCAGCAGCTTAAGTGCGGGAACTGGCTACACCTTC
CASSLSAGTGYTF
>TRBJ2-7|-|TRBV2|-
TGTGCCAGCGAGCGGAGTCTCGATGAGCAGTACTTC
CASERSLDEQYF
>TRBJ1-5|-|TRBV6-1|-
TGTGCCAGCAGTGGGGTGGGCGGTTATAGCAATCAGCCCCAGCATTTT
CASSGVGGYSNQPQHF
>TRBJ1-5|many|TRBV12-3/TRBV12-4|-
TGTGCCAGCAGTCTGCTGGAGGGTCAGCCCCAGCATTTT
CASSLLEGQPQHF
>TRBJ1-2|-|TRBV6-1|-
TGTGCCATCAGTCCCGTCTCCACTGGCTACACCTTC
CAISPVSTGYTF
>TRBJ2-1|-|TRBV15|-
TGTGCCACCAGCAGAGCTAGGGGGGGTGGGAGGTTAAATGAGCAGTTCTTC
CATSRARGGGRLNEQFF
>TRBJ2-7|few|TRBV5-6|-
TGTGCCAGCAGCTCGACGGAGCGATTAAGCTCCTACGAGCAGTACTTC
CASSSTERLSSYEQYF
>TRBJ1-2|many|TRBV3-1|-
TGTGCCAGCGGAACAGCTAACTATGGCTACACCTTC
CASGTANYGYTF
>TRBJ1-4|many|TRBV6-1|-
TGTGCCAGCAGTGAAGCGGGGGGATCCGCGGAAAAACTGTTTTTT
CASSEAGGSAEKLFF
>TRBJ1-2|-|TRBV3-1|-
TGTGCCAGCAGCCAAGATAGGGTTAACTATGGCTACACCTTC
CASSQDRVNYGYTF
>TRBJ1-1|-|TRBV12-3/TRBV12-4|-
TGTGCCGGCAGCTTAAACCTTCGTGAGGGGGTGAACACTGAAGCTTTCTTT
CAGSLNLREGVNTEAFF
>TRBJ2-1|many|TRBV7-2|-
TGTGCCAGCAGCGGAGGGGTTAGCGGTTTGAGTTACAATGAGCAGTTCTTC
CASSGGVSGLSYNEQFF
>TRBJ1-5|-|TRBV4-1|-
TGCGCCAGCAGCCAAGATGGGGGGGTCGAACTCCAGCCCCAGCATTTT
CASSQDGGVELQPQHF
>TRBJ1-1|-|TRBV25-1|-
TGTGCCAGCAGAGAGTTCACTGAAGCTTTCTTT
CASREFTEAFF
>TRBJ2-1|-|TRBV7-9|-
TGTGCCAGCAGCTTAAACACCCTATCTCAGTTCTTC
CASSLNTLSQFF
>TRBJ2-1|-|TRBV5-1|-
TGCGCCAGCAGCTTGTCGATAGACGGGGGAGGAGAGCAGTTCTTC
CASSLSIDGGGEQFF
>TRBJ2-5|few|TRBV5-6|-
TGTGCCAGCAGCCCCGCGCAGAGGCAAGAGACCCAGTACTTC
CASSPAQRQETQYF
>TRBJ2-2|many|TRBV11-1|-
TGTGCCAGCAGCTCTTATTTGGTAGTCGACACCGGGGAGCTGTTTTTT
CASSSYLVVDTGELFF
>TRBJ1-1|many|TRBV12-3/TRBV12-4|-
TGTGCCAGCAGTTTTGTAGGGGGCACTGAAGCTTTCTTT
CASSFVGGTEAFF
>TRBJ1-1|many|TRBV2|-
TGTGCCAGCGGTGGGGGCCTGAACACTGAAGCTTTCTTT
CASGGGLNTEAFF
>TRBJ1-1|many|TRBV5-4|-
TGTGCCAGCAGCTTGGTCGGGACCCCCACGGGAGCTTTCTTT
CASSLVGTPTGAFF
>TRBJ2-7|many|TRBV20-1|-
TGCAGTGCTAGAGATGGCGGGCCAGGGGAGTTCTACGAGCAGTACTTC
CSARDGGPGEFYEQYF
>TRBJ2-5|many|TRBV2|-
TGTGCCAGCAGTTCTCCGGGCGAGACCCAGTACTTC
CASSSPGETQYF
>TRBJ2-1|few|TRBV25-1|-
TGTGCCAGCAGTGGTCTGGGGTATTACAATGAGCAGTTCTTC
CASSGLGYYNEQFF
>TRBJ2-5|-|TRBV6-2/TRBV6-3|-
TGTGCCAGCGAGAGAGGGGGGGAGACCCAGTACTTC
CASERGGETQYF
>TRBJ2-1|many|TRBV7-9|-
TGTGCCAGCAGCTTAAAGGATTCCCGCAATGAGCAGTTCTTC
CASSLKDSRNEQFF
>TRBJ2-2|-|TRBV6-1|TRBD1
TGTGCCAGCAGCAATGCCGGGACAGGGGGCCAAACCGGGGAGCTGTTTTTT
CASSNAGTGGQTGELFF
>TRBJ2-1|many|TRBV7-2|-
TGTGCCAGCAGCTTGGGTCCTAACAATGAGCAGTTCTTC
CASSLGPNNEQFF
>TRBJ2-3|-|TRBV3-1|TRBD2
TGTGCCAGCAGCCAAGACTTGGGGGGGAGCACAGATACGCAGTATTTT
CASSQDLGGSTDTQYF
>TRBJ1-1|-|TRBV14|-
TGTGCCAGCAGCCAAGAGGGCAGGGCCGTTGAAGCTTTCTTT
CASSQEGRAVEAFF
>TRBJ2-5|few|TRBV7-9|-
TGTGCCAGCAGCGAAACCGGGGCAGCCTCTCAAGAGACCCAGTACTTC
CASSETGAASQETQYF
>TRBJ2-3|-|TRBV6-5|-
TGTGCCAGCAGTTACGGGACCCTCACAGATACGCAGTATTTT
CASSYGTLTDTQYF
>TRBJ2-7|few|TRBV10-3|TRBD1
TGTGCCACCTTATCTCCAGGGGGCGGAATGGCCTACGAGCAGTACTTC
CATLSPGGGMAYEQYF
>TRBJ2-4|many|TRBV20-1|TRBD2
TGCAGTGCTTTACTAGCGGGGGGGCTCTTGGCCAAAAACATTCAGTACTTC
CSALLAGGLLAKNIQYF
>TRBJ2-3|many|TRBV5-8|-
TGTGCCAGCAGCCCTCCCACCGGAACAGATACGCAGTATTTT
CASSPPTGTDTQYF
>TRBJ2-3|few|TRBV5-8|TRBD2
TGTGCCAGCAGCGGCGGACTAGCGGGACTCCCACAACTGGATACGCAGTATTTT
CASSGGLAGLPQLDTQYF
>TRBJ1-2|many|TRBV6-1|-
TGTGCCAGCAGTTCGGACAGATCGAACTATGGCTACACCTTC
CASSSDRSNYGYTF
>TRBJ2-1|-|TRBV20-1|-
TGCAGTGCCGCCAACTTAGGGGAGCAGTTCTTC
CSAANLGEQFF
>TRBJ2-3|many|TRBV18|-
TGTGCCAGCTCGCGACACCTCACAGATACGCAGTATTTT
CASSRHLTDTQYF
>TRBJ2-1|many|TRBV28|TRBD2
TGTGCCAGCAGTTTAGTTTGGGGGCCTAGCGGGGGCCCCTACAATGAGCAGTTCTTC
CASSLVWGPSGGPYNEQFF
>TRBJ1-2|-|TRBV28|-
TGTGCCAGCAGCCCCCGGGGGGCTCGTGGCTACACCTTC
CASSPRGARGYTF
>TRBJ2-2|-|TRBV4-1|-
TGCGCCAGCAGCCACCGGGAGCCGATCACCGGGGAGCTGTTTTTT
CASSHREPITGELFF
>TRBJ1-3|few|TRBV5-1|-
TGCGCCAGCAGCTTGGACGTGAACACCATATATTTT
CASSLDVNTIYF
>TRBJ2-5|-|TRBV28|TRBD2
TGTGCCAGCACCCCGACTAGCGGGAGGGTCGACACCGGGGAGACCCAGTACTTC
CASTPTSGRVDTGETQYF
>TRBJ2-7|many|TRBV2|-
TGTGCCAGCTTCGACAGCCGGTCCTACGAGCAGTACTTC
CASFDSRSYEQYF
>TRBJ1-2|-|TRBV11-2|-
TGTGCCAGCAGCTTTCAGCCGGGACTCAACTATGGCTACACCTTC
CASSFQPGLNYGYTF
>TRBJ1-5|many|TRBV2|TRBD1
TGTGCCAGCAGTATCGGACAGGTTAGCAATCAGCCCCAGCATTTT
CASSIGQVSNQPQHF
>TRBJ2-7|many|TRBV27|TRBD2
TGTGCCAGCAGTCCCGGGACTAGCGGGAGTAAATCTCTAGTCGAGCAGTACTTC
CASSPGTSGSKSLVEQYF
>TRBJ1-5|-|TRBV24-1|-
TGTGCCACCAGTGATGGTACCAGGGCCCGGCATTTT
CATSDGTRARHF
>TRBJ1-5|-|TRBV7-9|-
TGTGCCAGCAGCTCTGGCGGGGGGGCCAGTCAGCCCCAGCATTTT
CASSSGGGASQPQHF
>TRBJ2-1|few|TRBV28|TRBD1
TGTGCCAGCAGCCTAGGGGGCAGGGGGCTCTACAATGAGCAGTTCTTC
CASSLGGRGLYNEQFF
>TRBJ1-6|-|TRBV4-3|-
TGCGCCAGCAGCCAGGCCCTCGCGGGGAAGTATAATTCACCCCTCCACTTT
CASSQALAGKYNSPLHF
>TRBJ2-2|many|TRBV4-1|TRBD1
TGCGCCAGCAGCCAAGATCCTTTGGGACAGACGAACACCGGGGAGCTGTTTTTT
CASSQDPLGQTNTGELFF